These 22 T cell receptor beta chains originate from one sample sequenced in a study of tumor and adjacent non-tumor tissue in lung cancer (dated by TCRdb to 2016 to 2019). RNA was extracted from bulk unsorted tissue and checked for quality with a NanoDrop ND-1000 and an Agilent 2100. For the normal lung samples, distant non-tumor tissue was collected more than 3 cm away from the tumor edge. The library was obtained by multiplex PCR. Sequencing instrument: Illumina HiSeq 2500. Following protocols modified from ARM-PCR, the researchers constructed TCRbeta libraries through three rounds of nested PCR with primers (Table S4). TCRdb's own reprocessing of the public reads used fastp at Q25 and MiXCR and kept productive beta chains. Under each unique CDR3 protein, matching rows form one entry showing the most common genes and DNA. This sample is represented by 75,000 to 80,000 distinct CDR3 sequences; 76% of them were singletons. Almost 40% of the sample rests with the top ten.

Sequenced: distant non-tumor lung tissue. The origin of the receptors is a man between 65 and 85 years old with non-small cell lung cancer.

In the case of this clonotype: A junction end diverges from the germline sequence, so it may reflect a read error. The rearrangement uses TRBV6-2 or TRBV6-3 and TRBJ1-1; D gene unclear. This CDR3 contains 15 residues. Looked up from germline, CDR1 is MNHEY and CDR2 is SVGEGT. In DNA form, the CDR3 reads TGTGCCAGCCTACCTTTTGTGAGACAAAGAGGAGAAGCTATCTTT. Translation gives CASLPFVRQRGEAIF.

This clonotype showed up many times. The chain is built from TRBV5-4 and TRBJ2-3; no clear D. The CDR3 runs to 12 residues. V was clipped by 4 bases and J by 2 bases, with 5 bases between them. CDR1 is SGHNT, CDR2 YYREEE, per germline (reference sequence). CDR3 sequence: CASSPDTDTQYF. The CDR3, as DNA: TGTGCCAGCAGCCCCGACACAGATACGCAGTATTTT.

On this clonotype itself: A junction end diverges from the germline sequence, so it may reflect a read error. The V and J genes are TRBV11-3 and TRBJ2-1, with D perhaps being TRBD1 or TRBD2 (6 bases each). Per the germline V gene, CDR1 is SGHNT and CDR2 is YENEEA. The CDR3 totals 16 residues. The CDR3 coding sequence is TGTGCCAGCAGGTTAGATCTCATGGGGGGCAGGGGTGAGCAGTTCTTC. Its translation is CASRLDLMGGRGEQFF.

This clonotype was seen only a few times. This may come from a read error, since a much larger clone is one base off. This rearrangement joins TRBV4-2 to TRBJ2-3; 12 bases map to TRBD2. This CDR3 is built from 17 residues. Germline assignment: CDR1 LGHNA and CDR2 YNFKEQ. The junction had 10 bases not matched to a gene; V was cut back by 7 bases and J by 2 bases. CDR3 sequence: CASKRTSGGTDTDTQYF. In DNA form, the CDR3 reads TGTGCCAGCAAAAGAACTAGCGGGGGGACAGACACAGATACGCAGTATTTT.

To note about this clonotype: One end of the junction does not line up with germline, which may come from a read error. The rearrangement links TRBV4-1 to TRBJ2-5; D is possibly TRBD1 (6 bases). CDR3 length: 16 residues. Germline V gene data show CDR1 as MGHRA and CDR2 as YSYEKL. The CDR3 spells CASSQDGRGPKETQYF. As DNA, the CDR3 is TGCGCCAGCAGCCAAGACGGCAGGGGTCCTAAAGAGACCCAGTACTTT.

In the case of this clonotype: The junction shows a germline mismatch at one end, possibly a read error. V usage is TRBV29-1 and J usage is TRBJ2-7; 7 bases match TRBD2. The CDR3 extends over 12 amino acids. Germline V CDR1 and CDR2: SQVTM, ANQGSEA. The DNA for the CDR3 is TGCAGCGTTGAATCTAGGGACTACAAGCAGTACTTC. It is translated as CSVESRDYKQYF.

Turning to this clonotype: Relative to the germline gene, one junction end is altered; a read error may explain this. The chain employs TRBV4-2 and TRBJ1-6; D gene ambiguous. CDR1 and CDR2 (germline): LGHNA, YNFKEQ. The length of the CDR3 is 15 residues. The CDR3 DNA sequence: TGTGTCAGCAGCCAGTCATCCGGAAAGGGTTCACCCCTCCACTTT. Its protein product is CVSSQSSGKGSPLHF.

The genes are TRBV11-3 and TRBJ1-1; the D gene is possibly TRBD1 (6 bases). V was pared by 8 bases and J by 0 bases, with 16 bases between. Germline CDR1 SGHNT, CDR2 YENEEA. This CDR3 has 15 residues. The CDR3: CASFLDRTLNTEAFF. The CDR3 DNA is TGTGCCAGCTTCCTGGACAGAACCCTGAACACTGAAGCTTTCTTT.

Comments on this clonotype: One end of the junction does not line up with germline, which may come from a read error. CDR3 sequence: CSLEATKGNGQFF. CDR3 DNA sequence: TGCAGCCTTGAAGCGACTAAGGGCAATGGGCAGTTCTTC. V is TRBV29-1 and J is TRBJ2-1; the D gene is possibly TRBD2 (5 bases). The CDR3 covers 13 residues. Per the germline V gene, CDR1 is SQVTM and CDR2 is ANQGSEA.

This clonotype was counted between two and nine times. An end of the junction differs from the germline gene, which may be a read error. The chain recombines TRBV5-4 with TRBJ2-1; TRBD2 matches at 8 bases. This CDR3 region has 15 residues. Germline CDR1 and CDR2: SGHNT and YYREEE (reference sequence). DNA for the CDR3: TGTGTCAGCAGCTTGTACGCGGGGGGCAGGAATGAGTTGTTCTTC. The encoded protein is CVSSLYAGGRNELFF.

This clonotype counts as medium-sized. V is TRBV4-2 and J is TRBJ2-1, with 7 bases identical to TRBD2. This CDR3 contains 15 residues. Germline V lookup: CDR1 LGHNA, CDR2 YNFKEQ. Losses at the gene ends were 1 base for V and 5 bases for J; bases not matched to a gene: 5. The CDR3: CASSQVRGSDNEQFF. As DNA, the CDR3 is TGTGCCAGCAGCCAAGTGCGCGGGAGCGACAATGAGCAGTTCTTC.

V gene TRBV20-1 combines with J gene TRBJ2-2; D possibly matches TRBD1 or TRBD2 (6 bases each). The V gene's germline CDR1 is DFQATT and CDR2 SNEGSKA (reference sequence). Deletions cut 6 bases from V and 4 bases from J, with 12 bases between. The CDR3 length is 13 residues. CDR3 sequence reads: CSAEGGFTGELFF. The CDR3 DNA sequence: TGCAGTGCAGAGGGGGGTTTCACCGGGGAGCTGTTTTTT.

This clonotype is a singleton in its sample. Sequence at one end of the junction differs from germline and may be a read error. The V and J genes are TRBV11-3 and TRBJ1-6; D not resolved. CDR3 length equals 16 residues. Germline V gives CDR1 SGHNT, CDR2 YENEEA. The CDR3 sequence: CARSSFPGKEGSPLHF. As DNA, the CDR3 is TGTGCCAGAAGCTCCTTTCCGGGAAAAGAAGGATCACCCCTCCACTTT.

This clonotype was recorded a few times. The CDR3 does not end in the conserved phenylalanine or tryptophan, so this is likely a read error. The chain has TRBV6-5 and TRBJ1-5; no clear D. Germline loops: CDR1 MNHEY, CDR2 SVGAGI. This CDR3 is built from 13 residues. V was pared by 10 bases and J by 0 bases, with 10 bases between. In DNA, the CDR3 is TGTGCCATCAAGTCAGATAGCAATCAGCCCCAGCATTTA. This translates into CAIKSDSNQPQHL.

About this clonotype itself: A read error may explain this, as a much larger clone is one base away. The chain combines TRBV5-4 with TRBJ1-6; 10 positions match TRBD1. Germline V gene data show CDR1 as SGHNT and CDR2 as YYREEE (reference sequence). J gave up 6 bases and V 4 bases, and 10 bases lay outside the gene matches. The CDR3 covers 17 residues. CDR3 bases: TGTGCCAGCAGCCGAACCCTGGGACAGGGGCTTAATTCACCCCTCCACTTT. The encoded protein is CASSRTLGQGLNSPLHF.

As to this clonotype: At one of its ends the junction is not consistent with the germline gene, which may arise from a read error. This chain connects TRBV24-1 to TRBJ2-3, with D possibly TRBD1 on 5 matching bases. CDR1 and CDR2 from the germline V gene are KGHDR and SFDVKD. This CDR3 contains 17 residues. The CDR3 protein is CSTSDSSWGFSTDTQYF. In nucleotides, the CDR3 is TGTTCCACCAGTGATTCGAGCTGGGGCTTTAGCACGGATACGCAGTATTTT.

A note on this clonotype: The junction departs from germline at one end; a sequencing error may be responsible. This chain joins TRBV6-2 or TRBV6-3 and TRBJ1-2, with D uncertain. Germline CDR1 MNHEY, CDR2 SVGEGT. CDR3 length: 11 residues. CDR3 bases: TGTGTCAGGAGTCTCTCATATGGCTACACGTTC. Amino acids: CVRSLSYGYTF.

Worth noting for this clonotype: This may come from a read error, since a much larger clone is one base off. This rearrangement joins TRBV5-1 to TRBJ2-2; perhaps TRBD2 as D (5 bases). The CDR3 loop spans 14 amino acids. Germline values: CDR1 SGHRS, CDR2 YFSETQ. Here the CDR3 reads CASSKAQNTGELYF. CDR3 coding DNA: TGCGCCAGCAGCAAAGCACAGAACACCGGGGAGCTGTATTTT.

In regard to this clonotype: The CDR3 does not close with the conserved phenylalanine or tryptophan, likely indicating a read error. The J gene is TRBJ1-2, the V gene TRBV6-2 or TRBV6-3, with TRBD1 matching over 7 bases. V lost 7 bases, J lost 0 bases, and 5 bases stayed unmatched. Germline V gives CDR1 MNHEY, CDR2 SVGEGT. The CDR3 length is 14 residues. Written as DNA, the CDR3 is TGTGCCAGCATTACGGACAGGACTAACTATGGCTACACCTTA. It translates to CASITDRTNYGYTL.

Note on this clonotype: At one end, the junction sequence differs from germline, possibly due to a read error. The chain links TRBV4-3 to TRBJ2-1, with 8 bases lining up with TRBD1. This CDR3 has 16 residues. Germline assignment: CDR1 LGHNA and CDR2 YSLEER. CDR3 protein: CAGSQDLTGEYNERFF. In DNA, the CDR3 is TGCGCCGGCAGCCAAGACCTGACAGGGGAATATAATGAGCGGTTCTTC.

There are many counts of this clonotype. The chain combines TRBV6-1 with TRBJ2-1; possibly TRBD1 for D (7 bases). Germline V gene lookup returns CDR1 MNHNS and CDR2 SASEGT. This CDR3 region has 14 residues. V lost 7 bases to trimming and J lost 8 bases, with 18 bases between them. CDR3 sequence (DNA): TGTGCCAGCATATGGAGGGGGCCCCGAGATGAGCAGTTCTTC. Its protein is CASIWRGPRDEQFF.

Concerning this clonotype: Because the CDR3's place on the DNA is in doubt, the DNA is left out and the CDR3 is given as listed by TCRdb. CDR3 residues: CSAVGRGSNNEQLF. J is TRBJ2-1 and V is TRBV29-1; the tabulated D call, TRBD2, remains unverified against the DNA. Germline V gene sequence: CDR1 SQVTM, CDR2 ANQGSEA. With termini counted, the CDR3 has 14 amino acids.